The T cell receptor (beta chain) under discussion was sequenced for a study of patients and donors after allogeneic stem cell transplantation. One entry per CDR3 protein, called by TCRdb with MiXCR from the RT-PCR reads. This table holds approximately 140,000 distinct CDR3 sequences, about 40% found once. The CDR3 contains 18 residues. J lost 8 bases, V lost 0 bases, and 13 bases had no gene match. Per the germline V gene, CDR1 is DFQATT and CDR2 is SNEGSKA (reference sequence). This clonotype was observed a few times. The receptor was derived from a human donor who was either an allogeneic HSCT recipient or a stem cell or donor lymphocyte infusion donor (not recorded which). It is not recorded whose cells these are; they may come from a transplant donor. The chain links TRBV20-1 to TRBJ2-1; 13 bases are a match to TRBD2. Sample: blood, either unsorted or a sorted T cell fraction (not recorded which). The CDR3, as DNA: TGCAGTGCTAGAGAGGGGATGACTAGCGGGGGGCTTTACGATGAGCAGTTCTTC. It encodes CSAREGMTSGGLYDEQFF.